This T cell receptor (delta chain) came from a study of Vδ1+ human thymocytes. Regarding this clone: Its antigen is as yet unknown.

Deletions cut 9 bases from V and 10 bases from J, with 26 bases between. Germline loops: CDR1 GEAIGNYY, CDR2 EKD. The CDR3 sequence is 14 residues long. Extracted RNA was reverse transcribed into cDNA. Pooled V-gene forward primers with one constant-region reverse primer generated the CDR3 amplicons by multiplex PCR. TCRdb re-analyzed the multiplex PCR reads via CATT. The sample records under 80,000 delta-chain clones, around 35% being singletons. Points from the study as a whole: Highly polyclonal TRG and TRD repertoires with Gaussian CDR3 length distributions appeared in thymus.

Material: Vdelta1+ gamma-delta thymocytes from the thymus. Subset of the sample: FACS-sorted CD3+ TCRalphabeta- TCRVdelta1+ TCRVdelta2- thymocytes. V and J are TRDV2 and TRDJ1, with D unresolved. The receptor's source is a boy in the first two years of life who had congenital heart surgery. The CDR3 nucleotides are TGTGCCGGTGTGGAGGGAATGGGAGGGTTTGTACTCATCTTT. It specifies CAGVEGMGGFVLIF.